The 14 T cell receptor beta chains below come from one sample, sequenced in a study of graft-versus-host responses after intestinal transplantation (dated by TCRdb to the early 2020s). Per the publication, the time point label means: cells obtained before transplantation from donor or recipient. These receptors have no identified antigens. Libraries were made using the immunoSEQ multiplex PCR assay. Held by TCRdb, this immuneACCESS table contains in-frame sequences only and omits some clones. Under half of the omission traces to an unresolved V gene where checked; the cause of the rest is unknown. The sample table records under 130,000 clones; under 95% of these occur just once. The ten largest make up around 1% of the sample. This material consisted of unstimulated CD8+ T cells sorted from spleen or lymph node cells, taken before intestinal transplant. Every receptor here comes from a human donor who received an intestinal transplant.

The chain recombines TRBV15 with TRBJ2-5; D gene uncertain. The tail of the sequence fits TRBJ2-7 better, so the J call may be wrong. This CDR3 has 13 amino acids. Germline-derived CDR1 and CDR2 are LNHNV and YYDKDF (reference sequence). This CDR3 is CATSRASSYEQYF. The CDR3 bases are TGTGCCACCAGCAGAGCGAGCTCCTACGAGCAGTACTTC.

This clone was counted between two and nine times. The CDR3 coding sequence is TGTGCCAGCCGATGGCAGGGGGCCTACGAGCAGTACTTC. It specifies CASRWQGAYEQYF. The rearrangement uses TRBV18 and TRBJ2-7; 7 nucleotides agree with TRBD1. CDR1 is KGHSH, CDR2 LQKENI, per germline. J gave up 2 bases and V 8 bases, and 6 bases lay outside the gene matches. CDR3 length: 13 residues.

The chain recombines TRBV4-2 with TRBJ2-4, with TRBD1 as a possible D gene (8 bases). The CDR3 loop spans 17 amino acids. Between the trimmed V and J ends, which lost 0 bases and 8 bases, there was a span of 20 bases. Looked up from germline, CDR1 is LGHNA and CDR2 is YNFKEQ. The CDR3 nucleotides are TGTGCCAGCAGCCAAGATTCATCAGGACAGGGAGGGTACATTCAGTACTTC. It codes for CASSQDSSGQGGYIQYF.

CDR3 loop: CASSELGGRGSNEKLFF. CDR3 bases: TGTGCCAGCAGTGAATTAGGGGGCAGGGGCTCGAATGAAAAACTGTTTTTT. V gene TRBV2 combines with J gene TRBJ1-4, with 7 nucleotides matching TRBD1. With 2 bases clipped from V and 5 bases from J, the junction kept 11 bases outside the gene matches. The germline V gene encodes CDR1 SNHLY and CDR2 FYNNEI. CDR3 length: 17 amino acids.

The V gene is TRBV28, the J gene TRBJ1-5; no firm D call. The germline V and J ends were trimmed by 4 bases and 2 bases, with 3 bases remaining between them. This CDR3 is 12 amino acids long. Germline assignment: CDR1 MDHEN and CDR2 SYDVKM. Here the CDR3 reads CASSYGNQPQHF. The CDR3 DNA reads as TGTGCCAGCAGTTACGGCAATCAGCCCCAGCATTTT. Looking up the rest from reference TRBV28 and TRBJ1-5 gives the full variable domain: DVKVTQSSRYLVKRTGEKVFLECVQDMDHENMFWYRQDPGLGLRLIYFSYDVKMKEKGDIPEGYSVSREKKERFSLILESASTNQTSMYLCASSYGNQPQHFGDGTRLSIL.

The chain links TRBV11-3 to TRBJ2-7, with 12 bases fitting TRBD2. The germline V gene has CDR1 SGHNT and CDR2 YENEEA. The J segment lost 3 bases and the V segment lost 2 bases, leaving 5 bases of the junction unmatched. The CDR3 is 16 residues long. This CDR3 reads CASSLPRTSGDYEQYF. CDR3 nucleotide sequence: TGTGCCAGCAGCTTACCCCGGACTAGCGGGGACTACGAGCAGTACTTC.

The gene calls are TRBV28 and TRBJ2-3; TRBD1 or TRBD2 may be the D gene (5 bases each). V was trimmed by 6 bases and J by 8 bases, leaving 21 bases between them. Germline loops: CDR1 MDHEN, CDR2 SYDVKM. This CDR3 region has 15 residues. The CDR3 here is CASSPMWGTSATQYF. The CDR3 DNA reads TGTGCCAGCAGCCCTATGTGGGGGACGAGTGCTACGCAGTATTTT. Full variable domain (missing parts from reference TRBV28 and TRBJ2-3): DVKVTQSSRYLVKRTGEKVFLECVQDMDHENMFWYRQDPGLGLRLIYFSYDVKMKEKGDIPEGYSVSREKKERFSLILESASTNQTSMYLCASSPMWGTSATQYFGPGTRLTVL.

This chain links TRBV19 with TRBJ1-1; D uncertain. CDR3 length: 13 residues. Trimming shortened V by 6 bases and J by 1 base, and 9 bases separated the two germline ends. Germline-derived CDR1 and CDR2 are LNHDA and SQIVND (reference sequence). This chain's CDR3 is CASRYTENTEAFF. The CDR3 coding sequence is TGTGCCAGTAGGTACACAGAGAACACTGAAGCTTTCTTT.

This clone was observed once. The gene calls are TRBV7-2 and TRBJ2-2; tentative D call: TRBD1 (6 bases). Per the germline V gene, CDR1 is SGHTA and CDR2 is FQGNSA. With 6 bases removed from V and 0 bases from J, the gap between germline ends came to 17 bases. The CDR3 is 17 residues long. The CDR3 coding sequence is TGTGCCAGCAGTCCCCGGTGGACAGACCCGAACACCGGGGAGCTGTTTTTT. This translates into CASSPRWTDPNTGELFF.

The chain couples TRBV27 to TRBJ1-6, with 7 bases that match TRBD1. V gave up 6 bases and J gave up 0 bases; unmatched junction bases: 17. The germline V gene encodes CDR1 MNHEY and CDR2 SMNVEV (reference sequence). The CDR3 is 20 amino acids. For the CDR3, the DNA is TGTGCCAGCAGCCCCCAGGGGGGACTTACTTCCAGCTCCTATAATTCACCCCTCCACTTT. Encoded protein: CASSPQGGLTSSSYNSPLHF.

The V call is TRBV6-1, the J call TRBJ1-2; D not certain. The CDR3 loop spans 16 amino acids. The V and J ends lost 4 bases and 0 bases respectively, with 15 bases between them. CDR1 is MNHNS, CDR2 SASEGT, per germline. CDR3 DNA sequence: TGTGCCAGCAGTGTTTCTTTGGGCAGCTCTAACTATGGCTACACCTTC. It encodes CASSVSLGSSNYGYTF.

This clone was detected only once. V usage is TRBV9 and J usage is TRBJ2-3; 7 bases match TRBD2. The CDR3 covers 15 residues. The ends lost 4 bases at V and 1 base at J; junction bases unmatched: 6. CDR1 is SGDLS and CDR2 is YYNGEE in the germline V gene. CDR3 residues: CASSLPRGGTDTQYF. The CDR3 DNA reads TGTGCCAGCAGCCTCCCCCGGGGGGGCACAGATACGCAGTATTTT.

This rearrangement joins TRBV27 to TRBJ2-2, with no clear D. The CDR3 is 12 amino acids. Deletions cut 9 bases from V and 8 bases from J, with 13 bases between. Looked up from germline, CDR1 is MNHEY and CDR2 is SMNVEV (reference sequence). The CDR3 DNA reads TGTGCCAGGCGAGACTTACAGGGGGAGCTGTTTTTT. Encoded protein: CARRDLQGELFF.

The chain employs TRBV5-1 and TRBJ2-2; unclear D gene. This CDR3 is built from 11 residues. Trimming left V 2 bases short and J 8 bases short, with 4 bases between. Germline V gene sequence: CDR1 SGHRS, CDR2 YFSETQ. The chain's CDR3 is CASSFPGELFF. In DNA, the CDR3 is TGCGCCAGCAGCTTTCCAGGGGAGCTGTTTTTT. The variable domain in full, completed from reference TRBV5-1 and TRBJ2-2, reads KAGVTQTPRYLIKTRGQQVTLSCSPISGHRSVSWYQQTPGQGLQFLFEYFSETQRNKGNFPGRFSGRQFSNSRSEMNVSTLELGDSALYLCASSFPGELFFGEGSRLTVL.